Below, 3 T cell receptor beta chains from the same sample are listed, as sequenced in a study of OX40 agonist ivuxolimab in advanced cancers. Produced via immunoSEQ multiplex PCR; TCRdb's table is partial and in-frame only. The sample includes under 80,000 clones, more than 90% of them seen just once. Sequencing was performed on CD4+ or CD8+ T cells sorted from blood, taken in a trial of the OX40 agonist ivuxolimab. The receptor set was obtained from an adult with an advanced solid tumor such as melanoma, head and neck, liver or kidney cancer.

The gene calls are TRBV19 and TRBJ2-1; a weak D match, TRBD1 (5 bases). The CDR3 consists of 13 residues. CDR1 is LNHDA, CDR2 SQIVND, per germline (reference sequence). V shed 2 bases and J shed 5 bases, with 7 bases lying between them. The CDR3: CASSITGDNEQFF. The CDR3 DNA follows: TGTGCCAGTAGTATAACAGGCGACAATGAGCAGTTCTTC. Based on the CDR3 plus reference TRBV19 and TRBJ2-1, the full variable domain is DGGITQSPKYLFRKEGQNVTLSCEQNLNHDAMYWYRQDPGQGLRLIYYSQIVNDFQKGDIAEGYSVSREKKESFPLTVTSAQKNPTAFYLCASSITGDNEQFFGPGTRLTVL.

The rearrangement uses TRBV9 and TRBJ2-2; D is perhaps TRBD1 (5 bases). Per the germline V gene, CDR1 is SGDLS and CDR2 is YYNGEE. Trimming shortened V by 4 bases and J by 0 bases, and 16 bases separated the two germline ends. The CDR3 covers 17 residues. The chain's CDR3 is CASSPRSGQANTGELFF. CDR3 DNA sequence: TGTGCCAGCAGCCCCCGTTCAGGGCAGGCGAACACCGGGGAGCTGTTTTTT.

V is TRBV9 and J is TRBJ1-1, with D possibly matching TRBD1 (5 bases). Germline assignment: CDR1 SGDLS and CDR2 YYNGEE. The CDR3 loop spans 17 amino acids. The V and J ends lost 0 bases and 0 bases respectively, with 15 bases between them. The CDR3 nucleotides read TGTGCCAGCAGCGTAGGTGGGGGAACGGGCATGAACACTGAAGCTTTCTTT. Amino acids: CASSVGGGTGMNTEAFF.